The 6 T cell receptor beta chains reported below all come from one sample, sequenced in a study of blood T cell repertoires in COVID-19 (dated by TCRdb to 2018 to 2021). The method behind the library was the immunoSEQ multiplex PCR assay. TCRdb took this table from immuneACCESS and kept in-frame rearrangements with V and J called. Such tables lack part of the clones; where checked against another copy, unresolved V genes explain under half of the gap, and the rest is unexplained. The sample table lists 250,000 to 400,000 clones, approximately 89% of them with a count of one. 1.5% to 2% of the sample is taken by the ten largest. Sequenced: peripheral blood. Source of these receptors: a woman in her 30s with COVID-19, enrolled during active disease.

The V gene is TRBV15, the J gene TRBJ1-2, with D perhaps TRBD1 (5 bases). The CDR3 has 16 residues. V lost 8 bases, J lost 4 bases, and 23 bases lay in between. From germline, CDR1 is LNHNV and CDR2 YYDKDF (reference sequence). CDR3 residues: CATARPERGLGYGYTF. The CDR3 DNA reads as TGTGCCACCGCACGACCAGAGCGGGGGTTAGGCTATGGCTACACCTTC.

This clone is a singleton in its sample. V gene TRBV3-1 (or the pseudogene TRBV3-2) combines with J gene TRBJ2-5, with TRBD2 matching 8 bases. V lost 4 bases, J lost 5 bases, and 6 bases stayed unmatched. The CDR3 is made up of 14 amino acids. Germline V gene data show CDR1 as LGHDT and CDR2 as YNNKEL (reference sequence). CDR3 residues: CASSPLRGGETQYF. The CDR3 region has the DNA TGTGCCAGCAGCCCCCTCCGGGGGGGCGAGACCCAGTACTTC.

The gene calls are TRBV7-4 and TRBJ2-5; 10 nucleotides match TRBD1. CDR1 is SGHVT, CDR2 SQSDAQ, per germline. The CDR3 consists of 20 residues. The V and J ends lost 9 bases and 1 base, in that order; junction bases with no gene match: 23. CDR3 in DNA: TGTGCCAGAAATCAGGAACAGGTCGGAAACGGGACAGGGGTCCAAGAGACCCAGTACTTC. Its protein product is CARNQEQVGNGTGVQETQYF.

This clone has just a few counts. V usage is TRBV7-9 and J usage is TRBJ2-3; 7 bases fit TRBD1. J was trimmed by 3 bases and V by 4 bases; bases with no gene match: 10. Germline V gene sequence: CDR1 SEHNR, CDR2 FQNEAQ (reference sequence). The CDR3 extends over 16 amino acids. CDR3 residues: CASSSLNRGRTDTQYF. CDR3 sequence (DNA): TGTGCCAGCAGCTCTCTGAACAGGGGAAGGACAGATACGCAGTATTTT.

The CDR3 is CASSFPSGGYTGELFF. The CDR3 coding sequence is TGTGCCAGCAGCTTCCCTAGCGGGGGGTACACCGGGGAGCTGTTTTTT. The chain uses TRBV7-9 and TRBJ2-2, with 11 bases lining up with TRBD2. Trimming at V came to 3 bases and at J to 3 bases, leaving 3 bases not matched to a gene. The germline V gene encodes CDR1 SEHNR and CDR2 FQNEAQ (reference sequence). The CDR3 loop spans 16 amino acids.

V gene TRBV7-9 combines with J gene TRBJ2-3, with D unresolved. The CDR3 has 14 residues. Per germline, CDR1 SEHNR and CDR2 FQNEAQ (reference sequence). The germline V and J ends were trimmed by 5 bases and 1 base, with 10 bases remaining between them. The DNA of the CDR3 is TGTGCCAGCAGCCCCGTGGGCCGCACAGATACGCAGTATTTT. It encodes CASSPVGRTDTQYF.